This T cell receptor (beta chain) is from a study of shared clonotypes between healthy human individuals. A remark on this clone: Its antigen is unidentified. The sample has other DNA sequences that encode this CDR3 too.

The CDR3 consists of 11 residues. Germline CDR1 reads MNHNY; CDR2 reads SVGAGI (reference sequence). V lost 6 bases and J lost 6, with 8 bases in between. Each sorted subset replicate got 200 ng genomic DNA, roughly 30,000 genomes. Sequenced by immunoSEQ multiplex PCR; TCRdb stores in-frame clones only, minus some. The sample includes 2,500,000 or so clones, just over 90% seen only once; the top ten take 0.14%. Notes on the study in general: The researchers took only blood, and tissue repertoires probably look different.

This TCR was recovered from a man between 18 and 35 years old in good health. The chain employs TRBV6-6 and TRBJ1-1, with D tentatively TRBD1 (6 bases). The sequenced sample consisted of naive CD4+ T cells sorted from blood. Subset noted: CD45RA+ positively selected. The CDR3 nucleotides are TGTGCCAGCAGAGGGGGGTCTGAAGCTTTCTTT. Amino acids: CASRGGSEAFF.